A single sample gave rise to the 24 T cell receptor beta chains below, sequenced in a study of lymphopenia after photon versus proton radiotherapy. Clones were sequenced by immunoSEQ multiplex PCR, and TCRdb holds only the in-frame ones, with some missing. This sample yields over 50,000 clones, of which approximately 83% are seen a single time; less than 2.5% belongs to the top ten. The specimen was peripheral blood, collected from a patient treated with photon-based radiotherapy. These receptors all come from a man aged 40-50 years with gastric cancer.

The chain joins TRBV9 to TRBJ2-1, with 15 bases that match TRBD2. Germline V CDR1 and CDR2: SGDLS, YYNGEE. The trim removed 5 bases at V and 9 bases at J, leaving 9 bases unmatched. The CDR3 runs 16 residues. The CDR3 DNA is TGTGCCAGCAGTGCTCGGACTAGCGGGGGGGTCAGTGAGCAGTTCTTC. This sequence encodes CASSARTSGGVSEQFF.

The chain combines TRBV5-6 with TRBJ2-6; a weak D match, TRBD2 (6 bases). V gave up 1 base and J gave up 0 bases, with 17 bases separating them. This CDR3 has 19 amino acids. Germline lookup yields CDR1 SGHDT and CDR2 YYEEEE. The DNA of the CDR3 is TGTGCCAGCAGCTTGAGGCCGGGGGATACTTACTCTGGGGCCAACGTCCTGACTTTC. Residues: CASSLRPGDTYSGANVLTF.

This clone was found a few times. CDR3 nucleotides: TGTGCCATCAGTGAAAAGAGAGGGACAGGGGAACGCTACACCTTC. Translation: CAISEKRGTGERYTF. The rearrangement joins TRBV10-3 to TRBJ1-2; TRBD1 matches 10 bases. The V gene end was trimmed by 3 bases and the J gene end by 9 bases; junction bases not matched to a gene: 10. CDR3 length: 15 amino acids. Germline V lookup: CDR1 ENHRY, CDR2 SYGVKD.

V usage is TRBV5-6 and J usage is TRBJ2-3, with 10 bases fitting TRBD2. In germline, CDR1 is SGHDT, CDR2 YYEEEE. V gave up 0 bases and J gave up 1 base; unmatched junction bases: 5. CDR3 length equals 17 residues. This chain's CDR3 is CASSLGLAGWGTDTQYF. The CDR3 DNA sequence: TGTGCCAGCAGCTTGGGACTAGCGGGTTGGGGCACAGATACGCAGTATTTT.

The chain employs TRBV2 and TRBJ1-2; D is possibly TRBD1 (6 bases). From germline, CDR1 is SNHLY and CDR2 FYNNEI. CDR3 length equals 16 residues. V was shortened by 6 bases and J by 2 bases, with 19 bases between the two germline ends. CDR3 in DNA: TGTGCCAGCAGGTGGGACACACGAAGCCTCAACTATGGCTACACCTTC. Its protein product is CASRWDTRSLNYGYTF.

The chain employs TRBV25-1 and TRBJ2-1; D is possibly TRBD1 (5 bases). Trimming took 3 bases from V and 8 from J, leaving 23 bases between them. The germline gives CDR1 MGHDK, CDR2 SYGVNS. CDR3 size: 17 residues. The CDR3 bases are TGTGCCAGCAGTGACCCGCTTCAGGCAGGGTCTCGGGATGAGCAGTTCTTC. The encoded protein is CASSDPLQAGSRDEQFF.

The rearrangement links TRBV19 to TRBJ2-4; 8 bases line up with TRBD1. J gave up 9 bases and V 7 bases, and 11 bases lay outside the gene matches. Germline V gives CDR1 LNHDA, CDR2 SQIVND (reference sequence). The CDR3 is 14 residues long. CDR3: CASTESTGAGIQYF. DNA of the CDR3: TGTGCCAGTACCGAATCGACAGGGGCGGGCATTCAGTACTTC.

J is TRBJ2-2 and V is TRBV7-3, with TRBD2 matching 9 bases. CDR1 and CDR2 from the germline V gene are SGHTA and FQGTGA. With V trimmed by 4 bases and J by 3 bases, 6 bases remained unmatched. There are 16 residues in the CDR3. The CDR3 nucleotides read TGTGCCAGCAGCTCTAGGGGGACTAGCCACACCGGGGAGCTGTTTTTT. It specifies CASSSRGTSHTGELFF.

This rearrangement joins TRBV30 to TRBJ1-1; 7 bases align to TRBD1. V was pared by 7 bases and J by 0 bases, with 5 bases of the junction left unmatched. Germline CDR1 is GTSNPN and CDR2 is SVGIG (reference sequence). The CDR3 has 13 residues. CDR3 sequence (DNA): TGTGCCTCCGTACAGGGGTTGAACACTGAAGCTTTCTTT. Translated: CASVQGLNTEAFF.

The rearrangement uses TRBV27 and TRBJ2-7; D may be TRBD1 (6 bases). Trimming cost V 1 base and J 5 bases, with 9 bases left between them. Germline V gene data show CDR1 as MNHEY and CDR2 as SMNVEV (reference sequence). The CDR3 covers 13 residues. CDR3: CASSLFGGHEQYF. In DNA, the CDR3 is TGTGCCAGCAGTTTATTTGGGGGCCACGAGCAGTACTTC.

The V and J genes are TRBV5-4 and TRBJ2-1; D uncertain. This CDR3 comprises 15 residues. Looked up from germline, CDR1 is SGHNT and CDR2 is YYREEE (reference sequence). V was shortened by 2 bases and J by 0 bases, with 9 bases between the two germline ends. CDR3 DNA: TGTGCCAGCAGCTTAAGAAGAAACTCCTACAATGAGCAGTTCTTC. Amino acid sequence: CASSLRRNSYNEQFF.

This chain links TRBV7-9 with TRBJ1-1; no reliable D call. Germline V gene lookup returns CDR1 SEHNR and CDR2 FQNEAQ (reference sequence). The germline V and J ends were trimmed by 4 bases and 1 base, with 7 bases remaining between them. CDR3 length: 13 amino acids. CDR3 sequence (DNA): TGTGCCAGCAGCTCTACAGAGAACACTGAAGCTTTCTTT. As protein: CASSSTENTEAFF.

The genes are TRBV19 and TRBJ1-6; D unclear. Germline CDR1 and CDR2: LNHDA and SQIVND (reference sequence). Trimming removed 6 bases from V and 8 bases from J, with 17 bases in between. The CDR3 spans 15 residues. CDR3 in DNA: TGTGCCAGTAGCGGAATGGACCGGGGTCATTCACCCCTCCACTTT. Amino acid sequence: CASSGMDRGHSPLHF. The entire variable domain, with the rest obtained from reference TRBV19 and TRBJ1-6, is as follows: DGGITQSPKYLFRKEGQNVTLSCEQNLNHDAMYWYRQDPGQGLRLIYYSQIVNDFQKGDIAEGYSVSREKKESFPLTVTSAQKNPTAFYLCASSGMDRGHSPLHFGNGTRLTVT.

The genes are TRBV25-1 and TRBJ1-3, with D perhaps matching TRBD1 (5 bases). CDR3 length: 15 amino acids. Germline-derived CDR1 and CDR2 are MGHDK and SYGVNS. Trimming took 4 bases from V and 0 from J, leaving 10 bases between them. This CDR3 reads CASSAEGPSGNTIYF. The CDR3 DNA reads TGTGCCAGCAGTGCTGAGGGACCCTCTGGAAACACCATATATTTT.

The gene calls are TRBV4-1 and TRBJ2-3; 8 nucleotides agree with TRBD2. The CDR3 length is 16 residues. J gave up 5 bases and V 1 base, and 8 bases lay outside the gene matches. CDR1 and CDR2 (germline): MGHRA, YSYEKL. The CDR3 spells CASSQGGVAGRDTQYF. The CDR3 DNA is TGCGCCAGCAGCCAAGGTGGGGTAGCGGGGAGAGATACGCAGTATTTT.

V gene TRBV6-5 combines with J gene TRBJ2-7; D unclear. Germline V gene sequence: CDR1 MNHEY, CDR2 SVGAGI. Deletions cut 6 bases from V and 0 bases from J, with 9 bases between. This CDR3 has 13 residues. CDR3 sequence reads: CASRGNPSYEQYF. For the CDR3, the DNA is TGTGCCAGCAGGGGAAACCCCTCCTACGAGCAGTACTTC.

V usage is TRBV2 and J usage is TRBJ2-3, with TRBD1 matching 8 bases. The CDR3 loop spans 15 amino acids. V dropped 8 bases and J dropped 4; count of bases not matched to a gene: 11. Germline CDR1 is SNHLY and CDR2 is FYNNEI. The CDR3 region has the DNA TGTGCCAGCGTGCCAGGGGACAGGTGGCCAGATACGCAGTATTTT. Encoded protein: CASVPGDRWPDTQYF.

V gene TRBV7-3 combines with J gene TRBJ2-5, with 7 nucleotides matching TRBD1. The length of the CDR3 is 14 residues. Per germline, CDR1 SGHTA and CDR2 FQGTGA. The trim removed 1 base at V and 5 bases at J, leaving 4 bases unmatched. The CDR3: CASSLNRGGETQYF. The DNA of the CDR3 is TGTGCCAGCAGCTTAAACAGGGGCGGGGAGACCCAGTACTTC.

This chain joins TRBV5-1 and TRBJ2-3; 12 bases map to TRBD2. V shed 1 base, J shed 2 bases, and the junction held 5 bases outside the gene matches. This CDR3 comprises 17 residues. Per the germline V gene, CDR1 is SGHRS and CDR2 is YFSETQ. The CDR3 loop is CASSLQLAGGTTDTQYF. The DNA of the CDR3 is TGCGCCAGCAGCTTGCAACTAGCGGGGGGCACCACAGATACGCAGTATTTT.

The chain's CDR3 is CASRMDVYEQYF. CDR3 DNA sequence: TGTGCCAGCAGAATGGACGTCTACGAGCAGTACTTC. The chain joins TRBV21-1 to TRBJ2-7. TRBV21-1 is noted as a pseudogene. CDR3 length: 12 amino acids.

The genes are TRBV9 and TRBJ1-1; D is unclear. Trimming took 2 bases from V and 4 from J, leaving 9 bases between them. The germline V gene has CDR1 SGDLS and CDR2 YYNGEE. This CDR3 comprises 13 residues. CDR3 bases: TGTGCCAGCAGCGTGGGAGCTTTCACTGAAGCTTTCTTT. This sequence encodes CASSVGAFTEAFF.

V gene TRBV23-1 combines with J gene TRBJ2-7; D could derive from TRBD1 or TRBD2 (6 bases each). TRBV23-1 is noted as an ORF with a role that remains uncertain. The ends were cut back, 9 bases at V and 3 bases at J, with 24 bases in the middle. This CDR3 has 16 amino acids. The CDR3 spells CARRGETSLGYYEQYF. Here the CDR3 DNA reads TGCGCCAGGAGGGGGGAGACGAGTTTGGGATACTACGAGCAGTACTTC.

The rearrangement uses TRBV6-1 and TRBJ1-2; weak D call: TRBD1 (5 bases). This CDR3 has 15 amino acids. V lost 6 bases and J 0 bases, leaving 14 bases between the germline ends. Per the germline V gene, CDR1 is MNHNS and CDR2 is SASEGT. CDR3 region: CASSAGATPNYGYTF. In nucleotides, the CDR3 is TGTGCCAGCAGCGCCGGGGCGACTCCTAACTATGGCTACACCTTC.

This clone was found a few times. The CDR3 loop reads CASRAGVKNTEAFF. In DNA, the CDR3 is TGTGCCAGTCGGGCTGGGGTAAAGAACACTGAAGCTTTCTTT. This rearrangement joins TRBV7-9 to TRBJ1-1; D is ambiguous. The CDR3 is 14 residues long. Trimming stripped 9 bases from V and 1 base from J, with 15 bases between. The germline V gene has CDR1 SEHNR and CDR2 FQNEAQ (reference sequence).